This T cell receptor (beta chain) was documented in a study of response to subunit inactivated influenza vaccine. Germline lookup yields CDR1 SGHRS and CDR2 YFSETQ. The CDR3 length is 17 residues. Between the trimmed V and J ends, which lost 5 bases and 0 bases, there was a span of 20 bases. This clonotype has a handful of counts. Each CDR3 protein is one row after TCRdb ran MiXCR on the RT-PCR reads. This table has roughly 700,000 distinct CDR3 sequences, about 15% appearing once. The TCR comes from a man aged 50 or older who received an inactivated influenza vaccine. The V call is TRBV5-1, the J call TRBJ2-5; D tentatively fits TRBD1 or TRBD2 (6 bases each). The specimen comprised PBMCs from blood, sampled roughly 12 days after vaccination. CDR3 sequence (DNA): TGCGCCAGCAGATATACCGCGGGACAAGAGTACCAAGAGACCCAGTACTTC. It codes for CASRYTAGQEYQETQYF. Looking up the rest from reference TRBV5-1 and TRBJ2-5 gives the full variable domain: KAGVTQTPRYLIKTRGQQVTLSCSPISGHRSVSWYQQTPGQGLQFLFEYFSETQRNKGNFPGRFSGRQFSNSRSEMNVSTLELGDSALYLCASRYTAGQEYQETQYFGPGTRLLVL.